This entry lists 15 T cell receptor beta chains sequenced from one sample in a study of shared clonotypes between healthy human individuals. TCRdb's copy holds only in-frame clones and misses some; the assay was immunoSEQ multiplex PCR. Of approximately 1.9 million clones listed, around 93% were seen once; the top ten hold over 1.5%. Naive CD8 cells lacked CD45RO and underwent positive selection for CCR7, leaving out terminally differentiated effector memory CD45RA+ cells. The sequencing input was naive CD8+ T cells from PBMCs. All receptors come from a man between 18 and 29 years old in good health. Some clones in this sample may be carry-over from other donors' samples.

This chain joins TRBV9 and TRBJ2-5, with unresolved D. Germline V gives CDR1 SGDLS, CDR2 YYNGEE. V was clipped by 4 bases and J by 0 bases, with 16 bases between them. CDR3 length: 16 amino acids. CDR3 amino acids: CASSPTTLAYQETQYF. CDR3 DNA sequence: TGTGCCAGCAGCCCTACCACTCTTGCTTACCAAGAGACCCAGTACTTC.

The chain combines TRBV19 with TRBJ2-3, with TRBD1 as a possible D gene (5 bases). This CDR3 region has 15 residues. The V gene lost 5 bases and the J gene lost 1 base, with 13 bases spanning the gap. CDR1 LNHDA and CDR2 SQIVND come from the germline V gene (reference sequence). CDR3 sequence: CASSRFVQGTDTQYF. CDR3 bases: TGTGCCAGTAGTCGATTTGTACAGGGCACAGATACGCAGTATTTT. Full variable domain (missing parts from reference TRBV19 and TRBJ2-3): DGGITQSPKYLFRKEGQNVTLSCEQNLNHDAMYWYRQDPGQGLRLIYYSQIVNDFQKGDIAEGYSVSREKKESFPLTVTSAQKNPTAFYLCASSRFVQGTDTQYFGPGTRLTVL.

J is TRBJ1-5 and V is TRBV19; perhaps TRBD1 as D (5 bases). Germline loops: CDR1 LNHDA, CDR2 SQIVND (reference sequence). V was pared by 5 bases and J by 3 bases, with 17 bases between. The CDR3 extends over 16 amino acids. The CDR3 protein is CASSPRGEGTNQPQHF. CDR3 DNA sequence: TGTGCCAGTAGTCCCCGGGGTGAGGGGACCAATCAGCCCCAGCATTTT.

CDR3 loop: CASNKNHGGELFF. The CDR3 DNA reads TGTGCCAGCAATAAAAACCACGGGGGGGAGCTGTTTTTT. The rearrangement links TRBV7-9 to TRBJ2-2; unclear D gene. The CDR3 sequence is 13 residues long. Deletions cut 7 bases from V and 8 bases from J, with 14 bases between. CDR1 and CDR2 (germline): SEHNR, FQNEAQ (reference sequence).

The chain combines TRBV6-1 with TRBJ2-2; no clear D gene. The length of the CDR3 is 12 residues. From germline, CDR1 is MNHNS and CDR2 SASEGT. Deletions cut 6 bases from V and 4 bases from J, with 6 bases between. The CDR3 loop reads CASSRPTGELFF. CDR3 nucleotides: TGTGCCAGCAGCCGCCCCACCGGGGAGCTGTTTTTT.

This chain connects TRBV21-1 to TRBJ2-1; no check of the table's D call, TRBD2, against the DNA was made. TRBV21-1 is marked as a pseudogene. The CDR3 totals 19 residues. The CDR3 region has the DNA TGTGCCAGCAGCAAAGAGAGACTAGCGGGAGATACCCCAGGAAATGAGCAGTTCTTC. It translates to CASSKERLAGDTPGNEQFF.

The rearrangement joins TRBV7-9 to TRBJ2-1, with TRBD2 matching 9 bases. Looked up from germline, CDR1 is SEHNR and CDR2 is FQNEAQ (reference sequence). V lost 5 bases and J lost 4; bases outside the gene matches: 15. The length of the CDR3 is 18 residues. The CDR3 DNA reads TGTGCCAGCAGCCAGTCGGGGGCCATGGGACTAGCTTACAATGAGCAGTTCTTC. This translates into CASSQSGAMGLAYNEQFF.

This clone was recorded once. The rearrangement joins TRBV5-8 to TRBJ1-2; no firm D call. This CDR3 comprises 15 residues. The V gene lost 5 bases and the J gene lost 5 bases, with 19 bases spanning the gap. Germline CDR1 reads SGHTS; CDR2 reads YDEGEE. CDR3 DNA: TGTGCCAGCAGATTACCCCTCGGCCAGATTTATGGCTACACCTTC. Protein sequence: CASRLPLGQIYGYTF. The full variable domain, rest sourced from reference TRBV5-8 and TRBJ1-2, is EAGVTQSPTHLIKTRGQQATLRCSPISGHTSVYWYQQALGLGLQFLLWYDEGEERNRGNFPPRFSGRQFPNYSSELNVNALELEDSALYLCASRLPLGQIYGYTFGSGTRLTVV.

The chain carries TRBV28 and TRBJ1-5, with D maybe TRBD1 (5 bases). Trimming removed 2 bases from V and 2 bases from J, with 19 bases in between. Germline V gene data show CDR1 as MDHEN and CDR2 as SYDVKM. This CDR3 is built from 18 residues. CDR3 DNA sequence: TGTGCCAGCAGTTTAGATAATGAGGGGCGGGTGCGCAATCAGCCCCAGCATTTT. Protein sequence: CASSLDNEGRVRNQPQHF.

The chain uses TRBV9 and TRBJ2-1; no definite D call. The V and J ends lost 0 bases and 7 bases respectively, with 8 bases between them. In germline, CDR1 is SGDLS, CDR2 YYNGEE. The CDR3 is made up of 13 amino acids. CDR3 DNA sequence: TGTGCCAGCAGCGTAGCTCTATTAAATGAGCAGTTCTTC. Translating it yields CASSVALLNEQFF.

This rearrangement joins TRBV27 to TRBJ2-5; D might be TRBD1 (6 bases). Germline CDR1 reads MNHEY; CDR2 reads SMNVEV (reference sequence). Trimming cost V 5 bases and J 1 base, with 14 bases left between them. The CDR3 runs to 15 residues. The CDR3 loop reads CASSPRQDFQETQYF. The CDR3 DNA reads TGTGCCAGCAGTCCAAGACAGGACTTCCAAGAGACCCAGTACTTC.

J is TRBJ2-3 and V is TRBV18; D is undetermined. CDR1 and CDR2 from the germline V gene are KGHSH and LQKENI. V lost 3 bases to trimming and J lost 4 bases, with 11 bases between them. The CDR3 is 14 residues long. The CDR3 sequence is CASSPFTASDTQYF. CDR3 coding DNA: TGTGCCAGCTCACCTTTCACGGCCTCAGATACGCAGTATTTT.

The chain recombines TRBV5-1 with TRBJ1-2; D remains ambiguous. Germline CDR1 reads SGHRS; CDR2 reads YFSETQ. This CDR3 has 17 amino acids. V shed 0 bases and J shed 5 bases, with 20 bases lying between them. CDR3 in amino acids: CASSLEGRPDDYYGYTF. The CDR3 DNA reads as TGCGCCAGCAGCTTGGAAGGCAGGCCGGACGATTATTATGGCTACACCTTC. Full variable domain (missing parts from reference TRBV5-1 and TRBJ1-2): KAGVTQTPRYLIKTRGQQVTLSCSPISGHRSVSWYQQTPGQGLQFLFEYFSETQRNKGNFPGRFSGRQFSNSRSEMNVSTLELGDSALYLCASSLEGRPDDYYGYTFGSGTRLTVV.

The chain carries TRBV6-6 and TRBJ1-1, with D tentatively TRBD1 (5 bases). The V and J ends lost 0 bases and 5 bases respectively, with 10 bases between them. In germline, CDR1 is MNHNY, CDR2 SVGAGI (reference sequence). CDR3 length equals 14 residues. For the CDR3, the DNA is TGTGCCAGCAGTTACTCCGTTGGGGGGACTGAAGCTTTCTTT. Protein: CASSYSVGGTEAFF.

The V call is TRBV28, the J call TRBJ2-7, with D maybe TRBD1 (5 bases). This CDR3 comprises 14 residues. In germline, CDR1 is MDHEN, CDR2 SYDVKM. Trimming pared 7 bases from V and 1 base from J, leaving 14 bases between. The CDR3 spells CASTIKQVSYEQYF. The CDR3 DNA reads as TGTGCCAGCACAATAAAACAGGTATCCTACGAGCAGTACTTC.